This T cell receptor (beta chain) came from a study of OX40 agonist ivuxolimab in advanced cancers. Study as a whole: At 75% to 90% male, the cohort had a mean age of about 60 years, ranging from about 23 to 79.

As to this clone: Its target is unknown.

Notes on the study in general: Expanded clones were, on average, more numerous in CD8+ T cells than in CD4+.

The CDR3 extends over 16 amino acids. In germline, CDR1 is SGHRS, CDR2 YFSETQ. V lost 7 bases, J lost 1 base, and 20 bases lay in between. Using immunoSEQ multiplex PCR, the repertoire was profiled, and TCRdb retains in-frame clones only, with some absent. The sample includes over 45,000 clones, 88% of them seen just once. Here the sequenced sample was CD4+ or CD8+ T cells sorted from blood, taken in a trial of the OX40 agonist ivuxolimab. The sequence derives from an adult with an advanced solid tumor such as melanoma, head and neck, liver or kidney cancer. The chain couples TRBV5-1 to TRBJ1-1; no definite D call. CDR3 amino acids: CASGRKGRLRNTEAFF. CDR3 nucleotides: TGCGCCAGCGGTCGGAAAGGTCGACTGAGGAACACTGAAGCTTTCTTT.